Following are 8 T cell receptor beta chains from one sample sequenced in a study of shared clonotypes between healthy human individuals. The repertoire was sequenced with immunoSEQ multiplex PCR; TCRdb's copy has only in-frame clones and lacks some. Of 2 million to 2.5 million clones listed, approximately 93% are singletons. Sequencing input: naive CD4+ T cells from PBMCs. Indicated subset: CD45RA+ positively selected. The receptor set was obtained from a man between 18 and 35 years old in good health. Some clones in this sample may be carry-over from other donors' samples.

J is TRBJ2-7 and V is TRBV19, with 10 positions matching TRBD1. Germline loops: CDR1 LNHDA, CDR2 SQIVND (reference sequence). V was pared by 5 bases and J by 3 bases, with 7 bases of the junction left unmatched. The CDR3 is made up of 15 amino acids. The CDR3 here is CASSQGRDRGYEQYF. The CDR3 DNA sequence: TGTGCCAGTAGTCAGGGGCGGGACAGGGGCTACGAGCAGTACTTC.

J is TRBJ1-5 and V is TRBV28; 8 bases are a match to TRBD1. The germline gives CDR1 MDHEN, CDR2 SYDVKM. V was pared by 1 base and J by 9 bases, with 11 bases of the junction left unmatched. The CDR3 is 16 residues long. CDR3 loop: CASSLYGAGGGRPQHF. In DNA form, the CDR3 reads TGTGCCAGCAGTTTATATGGGGCAGGGGGCGGACGGCCCCAGCATTTT.

This clone showed up just a few times. The genes are TRBV29-1 and TRBJ1-1; D is ambiguous. This CDR3 is built from 11 residues. The V gene lost 4 bases and the J gene lost 7 bases, with 10 bases spanning the gap. Germline V gene sequence: CDR1 SQVTM, CDR2 ANQGSEA. The CDR3 nucleotides are TGCAGCGTTGCAAGGAGCGTTGAAGCTTTCTTT. Protein: CSVARSVEAFF.

As concerns this clone: Within the sample, other DNA sequences also encode this same CDR3. The rearrangement joins TRBV5-4 to TRBJ1-1; D may be TRBD1 (5 bases). The CDR3 loop spans 15 amino acids. CDR1 and CDR2 from the germline V gene are SGHNT and YYREEE (reference sequence). V lost 0 bases and J lost 1, with 10 bases in between. The CDR3 DNA follows: TGTGCCAGCAGCTTGGCGAGGCAGGGGAACACTGAAGCTTTCTTT. Encoded protein: CASSLARQGNTEAFF. Filled out from reference TRBV5-4 and TRBJ1-1, the complete variable domain reads ETGVTQSPTHLIKTRGQQVTLRCSSQSGHNTVSWYQQALGQGPQFIFQYYREEENGRGNFPPRFSGLQFPNYSSELNVNALELDDSALYLCASSLARQGNTEAFFGQGTRLTVV.

This clone was found once. The rearrangement joins TRBV2 to TRBJ1-5; 7 bases agree with TRBD1. This CDR3 is 15 amino acids long. From germline, CDR1 is SNHLY and CDR2 FYNNEI. V trimming: 3 bases; J trimming: 5 bases; junction bases outside the gene matches: 7. CDR3 sequence: CASSDNRGAHQPQHF. CDR3 DNA sequence: TGTGCCAGCAGTGATAACAGGGGAGCGCATCAGCCCCAGCATTTT.

The table lists this clone with a few counts. V and J are TRBV7-9 and TRBJ1-1; weak D call: TRBD1 (6 bases). The germline gives CDR1 SEHNR, CDR2 FQNEAQ (reference sequence). This CDR3 spans 14 amino acids. The V end was cut by 5 bases, the J end by 3 bases, with 13 bases between. CDR3 bases: TGTGCCAGCAGCCTTTCACAGGGATACACTGAAGCTTTCTTT. This codes for CASSLSQGYTEAFF.

The chain uses TRBV27 and TRBJ2-1, with TRBD2 matching 11 bases. V lost 5 bases and J lost 4; bases outside the gene matches: 7. The CDR3 runs to 16 residues. Per the germline V gene, CDR1 is MNHEY and CDR2 is SMNVEV (reference sequence). CDR3 bases: TGTGCCAGCAGTCCCGCCGGGACTAGCGGATACAATGAGCAGTTCTTC. Its translation is CASSPAGTSGYNEQFF.

DNA for the CDR3: TGCGCCAGCAGCCCATCCCGGGGCAGGGGGCTTGATGGCTACACCTTC. It specifies CASSPSRGRGLDGYTF. This chain links TRBV4-1 with TRBJ1-2; the match to TRBD1 covers 8 bases. J gave up 6 bases and V 4 bases, and 13 bases lay outside the gene matches. The CDR3 loop spans 16 amino acids. The V gene's germline CDR1 is MGHRA and CDR2 YSYEKL.